This entry features one T cell receptor (beta chain) sequence. The antigen is unknown. The data stem from a study of a mutant IDH1 vaccine in newly diagnosed glioma. Overall study: The therapy given earlier, which was standard therapy, consisted of radiotherapy, temozolomide, or both, and most of the patients received both.

Clones were read by immunoSEQ multiplex PCR, and TCRdb kept only the in-frame ones, dropping some. The sample holds just under 70,000 clones, approximately 88% seen once. The time point here: week 35, safety follow-up. It was 300 ug of mutant IDH1 20-mer peptide that made up each vaccine dose, given with topical imiquimod. This CDR3 is built from 15 residues. With V trimmed by 7 bases and J by 7 bases, 10 bases remained unmatched. Per germline, CDR1 LGHNA and CDR2 YSLEER. V gene TRBV4-3 combines with J gene TRBJ1-4; TRBD1 matches at 9 bases. This specimen was PBMCs, taken from a glioma patient whose treatment included an IDH1 peptide vaccine. The sequence came from a man in his late teens or twenties with glioma. The CDR3 reads CASNRKGQGSEKLFF. The DNA of the CDR3 is TGCGCCAGCAACAGAAAGGGACAGGGATCTGAAAAACTGTTTTTT.